This is a list of T cell receptor beta chains from one sample in a study of T cells after yellow fever vaccination. MiXCR, run by TCRdb on the 5' RACE reads, gives a single entry per CDR3 protein. Of hundreds of thousands of distinct CDR3 sequences in the sample, around 13% were seen once. Specimen: CD4+ T cells sorted from PBMCs, collected 15 days after the yellow fever booster vaccination. These receptors all stem from a man younger than 35 who received the YFV17D yellow fever vaccine. The CDR3 runs from the conserved cysteine through the conserved F or W. The D gene is left open where the match is weak. Not all rows give a size; the values are once, few, many and, for expanded clones, a class.

D: TRBD1; V: TRBV18; size: few; J: TRBJ2-5; CDR3: CASSTTLQGASETQYF; DNA: TGTGCCAGCTCAACTACTCTACAGGGGGCCTCAGAGACCCAGTACTTC
D: .; V: TRBV20-1; size: .; J: TRBJ2-1; CDR3: CSASFAGRDNEQFF; DNA: TGCAGTGCTAGTTTCGCAGGGCGGGACAATGAGCAGTTCTTC
D: .; V: TRBV5-1; size: .; J: TRBJ2-5; CDR3: CASSTDTRETQYF; DNA: TGCGCCAGCAGCACGGACACCCGGGAGACCCAGTACTTC
D: TRBD2; V: TRBV7-3; size: .; J: TRBJ2-5; CDR3: CASSLICWGRGETQYF; DNA: TGTGCCAGCAGCTTAATCTGTTGGGGGAGGGGAGAGACCCAGTACTTC
D: .; V: TRBV21-1; size: few; J: TRBJ2-3; CDR3: CASSNRPGLNTDTQYF; DNA: TGTGCCAGCAGCAACCGGCCCGGACTCAACACAGATACGCAGTATTTT
D: .; V: TRBV7-2; size: few; J: TRBJ2-3; CDR3: CASNPTGLDTQYF; DNA: TGTGCCAGCAACCCAACCGGACTCGATACGCAGTATTTT
D: .; V: TRBV20-1; size: .; J: TRBJ1-5; CDR3: CSARAVNNQPQHF; DNA: TGCAGTGCTAGAGCCGTAAACAATCAGCCCCAGCATTTT
D: .; V: TRBV3-1; size: .; J: TRBJ1-1; CDR3: CASSAREVNTEAFF; DNA: TGTGCCAGCAGCGCCCGGGAGGTCAACACTGAAGCTTTCTTT
D: TRBD1; V: TRBV11-2; size: few; J: TRBJ2-3; CDR3: CASSSDRVVADTQYF; DNA: TGTGCCAGCAGCTCCGACAGGGTCGTGGCAGATACGCAGTATTTT
D: .; V: TRBV7-2; size: .; J: TRBJ2-7; CDR3: CASSGGGSTYEQYF; DNA: TGTGCCAGCAGCGGGGGCGGGAGCACCTACGAGCAGTACTTC